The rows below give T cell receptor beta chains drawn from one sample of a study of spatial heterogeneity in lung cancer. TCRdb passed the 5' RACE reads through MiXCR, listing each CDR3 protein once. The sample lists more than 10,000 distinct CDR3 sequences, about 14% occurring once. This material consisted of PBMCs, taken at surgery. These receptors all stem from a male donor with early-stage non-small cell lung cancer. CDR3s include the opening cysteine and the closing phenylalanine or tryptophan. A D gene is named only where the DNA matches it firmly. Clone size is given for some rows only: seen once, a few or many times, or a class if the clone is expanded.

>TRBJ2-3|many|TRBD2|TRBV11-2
TGTGCCAGCAGCTTCCGACTAGCGGGGAGTACAGATACGCAGTATTTT
CASSFRLAGSTDTQYF
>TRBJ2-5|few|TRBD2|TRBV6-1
TGTGCCAGCAGCGAACGGGGGGGCTTGGGAGAGACCCAGTACTTC
CASSERGGLGETQYF
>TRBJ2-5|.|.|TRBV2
TGTGCCAGCACCACCGAGTGGGGCCAGGGAGAGACCCAGTACTTC
CASTTEWGQGETQYF
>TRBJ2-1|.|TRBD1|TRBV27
TGTGCTAGCAGTTTCCTAGGGGGCGACAATGAGCAGTTCTTC
CASSFLGGDNEQFF
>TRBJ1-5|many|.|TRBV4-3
TGCGCCAGCAGCCCTAAGTACGGGGGAAATAGCAATCAGCCCCAGCATTTT
CASSPKYGGNSNQPQHF
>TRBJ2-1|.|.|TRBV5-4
TGTGTCAGCAGCTTGCCGGGCTACAATGAGCAGTTCTTC
CVSSLPGYNEQFF
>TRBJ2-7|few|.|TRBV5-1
TGCGCCAGCAGCCTCCGGCCGGATTCCTACGAGCAGTACTTC
CASSLRPDSYEQYF
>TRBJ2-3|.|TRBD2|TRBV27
TGTGCCAGCAAAGTGCGGGGGGGCTGGGATACGCAGTATTTT
CASKVRGGWDTQYF
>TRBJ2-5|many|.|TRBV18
TGTGCCAGCTCACCGGGGCTTGTTGAACGGACCCAGTACTTC
CASSPGLVERTQYF
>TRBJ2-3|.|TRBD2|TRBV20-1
TGCAGTCCTAGCGGGGGGATGGATACGCAGTATTTT
CSPSGGMDTQYF
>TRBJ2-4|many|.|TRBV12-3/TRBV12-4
TGTGCCAGCAGTATAGGGGATCTCCTAAACATTCAGTACTTC
CASSIGDLLNIQYF
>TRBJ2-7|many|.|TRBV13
TGTGCCAGCAGCTTAGATTGGGGGGACAGTGCCTACGAGCAGTACTTC
CASSLDWGDSAYEQYF
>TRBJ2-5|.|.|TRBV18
TGTGCCAGCTCACCACCGGAGGGTCGGGGCGAGACCCAGTACTTC
CASSPPEGRGETQYF
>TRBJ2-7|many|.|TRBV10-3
TGTGCCATCAGTGTCCCGAGTGGGAGGGAGCAGTACTTC
CAISVPSGREQYF
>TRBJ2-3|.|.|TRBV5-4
TGTGCCAGCAGCTCCACAGATACGCAGTATTTT
CASSSTDTQYF
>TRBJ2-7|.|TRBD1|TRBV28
TGTGCCAGCAGTTCATGGACAGGGCAAGGTTACTACGAGCAGTACTTC
CASSSWTGQGYYEQYF
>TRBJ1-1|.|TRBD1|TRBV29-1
TGCAGCGTAGGACAGGGGGCAGCTGAAGCTTTCTTT
CSVGQGAAEAFF
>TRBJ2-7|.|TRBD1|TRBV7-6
TGTGCCAGCAGCTTAGAGCCTGGACAGGGTTACGAGCAGTACTTC
CASSLEPGQGYEQYF
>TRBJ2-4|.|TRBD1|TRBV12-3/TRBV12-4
TGTGCCAGCAAACCTGGGACAGGGGGGAACATTCAGTACTTC
CASKPGTGGNIQYF
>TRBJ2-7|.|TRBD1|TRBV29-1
TGCAGCGTTATAGACGGGACAGGGGTTTACGAGCAGTACTTC
CSVIDGTGVYEQYF
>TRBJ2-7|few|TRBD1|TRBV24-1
TGTGCCACCAGTGATTCGAGACAGGGTACCAACGAGCAGTACTTC
CATSDSRQGTNEQYF
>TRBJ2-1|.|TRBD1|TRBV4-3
TGCGCCAGCAGCCAAGATCATCGACAGGGTTGGAGCAATGAGCAGTTCTTC
CASSQDHRQGWSNEQFF
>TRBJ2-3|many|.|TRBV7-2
TGTGCCAGCAGCTTAGTTCTAGCATCAGATACGCAGTATTTT
CASSLVLASDTQYF
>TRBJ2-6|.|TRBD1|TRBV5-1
TGCGCCAGCAGCTCCGGGACAGGCAACGTCCTGACTTTC
CASSSGTGNVLTF
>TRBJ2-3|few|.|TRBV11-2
TGTGCCAGCAGCTTTTATGGGGGGGCTAGCACAGATACGCAGTATTTT
CASSFYGGASTDTQYF
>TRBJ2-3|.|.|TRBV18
TGTGCCAGCTCGGCCCCTTCCACAGATACGCAGTATTTT
CASSAPSTDTQYF
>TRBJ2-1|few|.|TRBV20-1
TGCAGTGCAATGGGGGTAAGCTCCTACAATGAGCAGTTCTTC
CSAMGVSSYNEQFF
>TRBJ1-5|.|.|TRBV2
TGTGCCAGCAAAGGGGCGGGTCAGCCCCAGCATTTT
CASKGAGQPQHF
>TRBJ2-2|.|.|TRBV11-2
TGTGCCAGCAGCCCTAGGGGTGGACAGTACACCGGGGAGCTGTTTTTT
CASSPRGGQYTGELFF
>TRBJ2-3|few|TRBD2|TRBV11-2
TGTGCCAGCAGCAAGGGACTAGCGGGGGGGCCTGAAGATACGCAGTATTTT
CASSKGLAGGPEDTQYF
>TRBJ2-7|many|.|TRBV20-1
TGCAGTGCTAGAGATGGCTCCTCGGGCTACGAGCAGTACTTC
CSARDGSSGYEQYF
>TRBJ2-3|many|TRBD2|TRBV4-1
TGCGCCAGCAGCCCCAACGAACTAGCGAGAGGGAGCACAGATACGCAGTATTTT
CASSPNELARGSTDTQYF
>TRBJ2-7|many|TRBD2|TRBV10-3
TGTGCCATCAGTGAAATCGCCGGGGGGGAAGTAAATAACGAGCAGTACTTC
CAISEIAGGEVNNEQYF
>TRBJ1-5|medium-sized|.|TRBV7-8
TGTGCCAGCAGCTTACGACCAACCCTTCCCCATCAGCCCCAGCATTTT
CASSLRPTLPHQPQHF
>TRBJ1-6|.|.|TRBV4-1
TGCGCCAGCAGCCAATACAGGTCCTCTAATTCACCCCTCCACTTT
CASSQYRSSNSPLHF
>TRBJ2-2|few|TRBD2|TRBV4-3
TGCGCCAGCAGCCAAGATTTCGGGGGGTATCACACCGGGGAGCTGTTTTTT
CASSQDFGGYHTGELFF
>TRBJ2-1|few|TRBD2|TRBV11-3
TGTGCCAGCAGCCCGGGACTAGCCAGGAGGGATGAGCAGTTCTTC
CASSPGLARRDEQFF
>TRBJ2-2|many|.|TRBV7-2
TGTGCCAGCAGCCCCACTATGCGGCCTGACACCGGGGAGCTGTTTTTT
CASSPTMRPDTGELFF
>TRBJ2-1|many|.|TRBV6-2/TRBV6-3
TGTGCCAGCAGTTACGAACGGACGGCTTACAATGAGCAGTTCTTC
CASSYERTAYNEQFF
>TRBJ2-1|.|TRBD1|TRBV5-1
TGCGCCAGCAGCCTGACAGGGCTGAATGAGCAGTTCTTC
CASSLTGLNEQFF
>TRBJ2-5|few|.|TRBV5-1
TGCGCCAGCAGCTCCCTTGTGGGAGAGACCCAGTACTTC
CASSSLVGETQYF
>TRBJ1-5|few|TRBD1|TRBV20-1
TGCAGTACTGTCAGGGGGGTCAATCAGCCCCAGCATTTT
CSTVRGVNQPQHF
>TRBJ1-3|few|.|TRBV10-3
TGTGCCATCAGCCCGGGGGACGGGATCTCTGGAAACACCATATATTTT
CAISPGDGISGNTIYF
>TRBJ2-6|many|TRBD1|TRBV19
TGTGCCAGTAGTCAGACAGGGATCTACTCTGGGGCCAACGTCCTGACTTTC
CASSQTGIYSGANVLTF
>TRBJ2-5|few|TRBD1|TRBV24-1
TGTGCCACCAGTCGACAGGGGGAGACCCAGTACTTC
CATSRQGETQYF
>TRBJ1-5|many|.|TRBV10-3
TGTGCCATCAGTGATAGCAATCAGCCCCAGCATTTT
CAISDSNQPQHF